This T cell receptor beta chain is from a study of T-cell memory formation after mild COVID-19. Across the whole study: TCR clustering was largely donor specific.

Germline lookup yields CDR1 MNHEY and CDR2 SVGEGT. Trimming left V 6 bases short and J 14 bases short, with 23 bases between. This CDR3 has 14 amino acids. TCRdb reanalysed the 5' RACE reads using MiXCR and keeps one entry per CDR3 protein. The sample includes fewer than 350,000 distinct CDR3 sequences, roughly 15% of them seen just once. The chain carries TRBV6-2 or TRBV6-3 and TRBJ1-5; weak D call: TRBD1 (5 bases). The source is a man younger than 30 who had mild COVID-19 (a few samples of this study predate the infection). Cell type and time point are not known. Sequencing used PBMCs or a T cell subset sorted from them (not recorded which). The CDR3 DNA sequence: TGTGCCAGCAGCCCCGGGGAGGATGGGGCCCTCGAGCATTTT. Its translation is CASSPGEDGALEHF.